This TCR beta chain was sequenced during a study of beta chain features in type 1 diabetes (dated by TCRdb to the late 2010s). With respect to the entire study: Mean age, gender distribution, total cell number and subset yield were not different between patients and healthy donors. A total of some 100,000,000 sorted cells were examined across all samples, and a strong correlation was observed between cell number per subset and RNA yield. The study compared the TCRB repertoires of sorted circulating CD4+ T cell subsets in recently diagnosed type 1 diabetes patients with those in matched healthy donors. Naive and central memory subsets were obtained from all 30 or so donors, but regulatory and stem cell-like memory subsets were isolated from only 8 patients and roughly eight healthy donors. What the research found in general, with its limitations: Naive, central memory and regulatory TCRB repertoires appeared to be more alike among patients than among healthy donors. Patients with type 1 diabetes made fewer insertions and deleted more nucleotides at VDJ recombination sites, implying thymic rearrangement abnormalities. HLA sub-analyses involved small numbers of individuals, so any influence of HLA type on TCRB rearrangement remained unresolved. Shorter templates might have been favored by PCR, but patient and control samples were amplified and corrected together, so both groups would have been affected equally by any skew. Type 1 diabetes patients showed a moderate but significant shortening of TCRB CDR3 length in all four CD4+ subsets. Because cDNA rather than genomic DNA was sequenced, highly expressing activated cells could have been over-represented, although no difference in activation and CD3 levels was found between groups.

Inclusive of the bounding cysteine and phenylalanine, the CDR3 is 15 residues long. Of all the DNA, just the CDR3 is kept, 45 bases in frame from base 1. Sequences SGHDT (CDR1) and YYEEEE (CDR2) are obtained from the germline V gene. V and J are trimmed by 2 bases and 4 bases, and the gene matches miss 9 bases of the junction. The High Capacity cDNA Reverse Transcription Kit was used to reverse transcribe all of the isolated RNA, meaning that expressed TCRB transcripts were what got sequenced. Deep immunoSEQ sequencing was performed on naive, central memory and regulatory T cell samples, with an average of roughly 3.6 million total reads per sample. Sorted cells were lysed in RLT buffer and RNA was extracted with DNase-treated RNeasy Micro or Mini kits, depending on cell number. To prevent cross-contamination, every cell subset was processed on its own, while patient and healthy donor samples were processed together. The immunoSEQ multiplex PCR was used to amplify TCRB sequences from cDNA, yielding 87-bp fragments that span the CDR3 region. The amplicons were sequenced using the Illumina HiSeq platform. The study's own analysis went as follows. Synthetic template baselines were used to correct PCR bias computationally, reads within Hamming distance 2 were collapsed, and singletons that could not be merged were discarded. Reads were aligned against IMGT so that V, D and J genes, CDR3 length and insertions or deletions at six rearrangement sites could be assigned. Clonotype counts were normalized to sorted cell number within each subset before computing true diversity and Gini coefficients with the tcR R package. The overlap coefficient, calculated on TCRB nucleotide sequences, was used to measure repertoire sharing. Out-of-frame TCRB sequences from naive cells were analyzed to stand in for the pre-selection repertoire. The source is immuneACCESS, and TCRdb retained only in-frame sequences with V and J called. Part of the clones is not carried over; for the studies checked, unresolved V genes explain less than half of this, and the remainder is unexplained. D and trimming were read from the DNA, whereas the V and J calls and clone size are those reported in that table. The sample table records 600,000 or so clones; roughly an eighth of these occur just once. Clones ranked in the top ten supply around 0.12% of the sample.

On this clone: What this receptor recognizes is not known. It has no much larger one-base neighbor in the sample; base qualities were not kept.

From each donor, a single peripheral blood sample of about 100 mL on average was drawn into heparinised tubes. Naive, central memory, regulatory and stem cell-like memory CD4+ T cells were sorted on a BD FACSAria II using a panel including CD45RO, CCR7, CD25, CD127, CD95 and CD27. Purity was above 95% for every sorted population. PBMCs were isolated right away by Lymphoprep density gradient centrifugation and were stained directly, without culture. So that batch effects would be minimized, each experiment stained and sorted samples in pairs, pairing one healthy donor with one patient. The sample taken for sequencing was naive CD4+ T cells from blood. The sample's cell subset or site label is to be understood as: true naive CD4+ T cells. This receptor was taken from a man aged 30 to 39 with type 1 diabetes. This chain is built from TRBV5-6 and TRBJ2-7, and TRBD1 aligns with 7 junction nucleotides. The DNA is as follows: TGTGCCAGCAGCTTCAATTCCGGGACAGAATACGAGCAGTACTTC. This encodes CASSFNSGTEYEQYF.